This is a list of T cell receptor beta chains from one sample in a study of shared T cell receptors in the human thymus. Repertoires were generated with immunoSEQ multiplex PCR, while TCRdb's copy carries only in-frame clones and drops some. The data contain more than 550,000 clones, approximately 85% of them singletons. These records were also assigned to another study, of human thymus T cells.

The specimen was thymocytes. These TCRs come from a girl under three years old with a congenital heart defect. The CDR3 runs from the conserved cysteine through the conserved F or W. The D gene is left open where the match is weak. The listing skips clone size in some rows; elsewhere it reads once, few, many or a size class.

TRBV28	few	TRBD2	14	TRBJ2-5	TGTGCCAGCAGCTTAGCGGGGTTACAAGAGACCCAGTACTTC	CASSLAGLQETQYF
TRBV5-1	-	-	15	TRBJ1-1	TGCGCCAGCAGCTTGGCCGGACTCCCGAACACTGAAGCTTTCTTT	CASSLAGLPNTEAFF
TRBV18	once	-	13	TRBJ2-3	TGTGCCAGCCGTACCGGTAGCACAGATACGCAGTATTTT	CASRTGSTDTQYF
TRBV11-2	-	TRBD2	19	TRBJ2-5	TGTGCCAGCAGCTTACGGAACGGGACTAGCGGGGGGGCCCCAGAGACCCAGTACTTC	CASSLRNGTSGGAPETQYF
TRBV27	-	TRBD1	17	TRBJ2-1	TGTGCCAGCAGTTTACGGACAGGGGGACGGACATACAATGAGCAGTTCTTC	CASSLRTGGRTYNEQFF
TRBV7-8	-	TRBD1	15	TRBJ1-5	TGTGCCAGCAGCTCGCCGGGGGACAGGGGGAAGGCCCAGCATTTT	CASSSPGDRGKAQHF
TRBV7-2	-	-	15	TRBJ1-3	TGTGCCAGCCGGGACACCAAGCCATCTGGAAACACCATATATTTT	CASRDTKPSGNTIYF
TRBV6-1	-	-	15	TRBJ1-4	TGTGCCAGCAGTGAAGCGACAGGACGTAATGAAAAACTGTTTTTT	CASSEATGRNEKLFF
TRBV5-4	-	-	14	TRBJ2-2	TGTGCCAGCACCACGACAGCCTCACACGGGGAGCTGTTTTTT	CASTTTASHGELFF
TRBV5-1	-	-	18	TRBJ2-2	TGCGCCAGCAGCACCACAGGTCGGTCTGGGAAAGAGACCGGGGAGCTGTTTTTT	CASSTTGRSGKETGELFF
TRBV19	-	TRBD2	16	TRBJ2-3	TGTGCCAGTAGTATAGGGGCGGGGGGGATCACAGATACGCAGTATTTT	CASSIGAGGITDTQYF
TRBV28	-	-	11	TRBJ2-3	TGTGCCAGCAGCCCGGGTGCCGCGAGGTATTTT	CASSPGAARYF
TRBV18	-	TRBD1	18	TRBJ1-1	TGTGCCAGCTCACCGAACCAACCACGACAGGGCTTGAACACTGAAGCTTTCTTT	CASSPNQPRQGLNTEAFF
TRBV13	once	-	15	TRBJ1-4	TGTGCCAGCAGCTGTAGAAGACAACGTAATGAAAAACTGTTTTTT	CASSCRRQRNEKLFF
TRBV10-1	few	-	21	TRBJ1-1	TGCGCCAGCAGTGATCGACAGGCAGGCATCTCCCGGGCTCCAATGAACACTGAAGCTTTCTTT	CASSDRQAGISRAPMNTEAFF
TRBV5-1	-	-	17	TRBJ1-1	TGCGCCAGCAGCTTGAGTGGGCAAATGGGCCGGAACGCTGAAGCTTTCTTT	CASSLSGQMGRNAEAFF
TRBV15	-	-	14	TRBJ1-4	TGTGCCACCAGCAGAGAATTAGATTCCGGTAAACCAATTTTT	CATSRELDSGKPIF
TRBV28	-	-	18	TRBJ2-7	TGTGCCAGCAGTTTAAGGGAGGAAAGGAGGTATACGTCCCACGAGCAGTACTTC	CASSLREERRYTSHEQYF
TRBV4-3	-	-	15	TRBJ1-1	TGCGCCAGCAGCCAAGGGGGACGGGGGAGCCCTGAAGCTTTCTTT	CASSQGGRGSPEAFF
TRBV10-2	-	TRBD1	15	TRBJ2-5	TGCGCCAGCACCAAAGGGACAGGAGATAAGGAGACCCAGTACTTC	CASTKGTGDKETQYF
TRBV7-2	-	TRBD1	13	TRBJ2-5	TGTGCCAGCACCGGACAGGGAAAAGAGACCCAGTACTTC	CASTGQGKETQYF
TRBV6-5	few	-	16	TRBJ1-2	TGTGCCAGCAGTTACTCGGTAGCGGGAGCTAACTATGGCTACACCTTC	CASSYSVAGANYGYTF